This TCR beta chain is drawn from a study of T cell repertoires in cytomegalovirus infection. Study-level background: Indications came from public TCR beta signatures; they pointed to CMV infection and to a matching HLA type.

TCRdb fed the reads into MiXCR, producing one record per CDR3 protein. Of some 270,000 distinct CDR3 sequences listed, about 20% were seen once; the top ten hold under 25%. Details on this clonotype: Its antigen is as yet unknown.

Germline lookup yields CDR1 ENHRY and CDR2 SYGVKD. The CDR3 extends over 14 amino acids. V dropped 7 bases and J dropped 4 bases, with 16 bases sitting between them. Study-wide points: HLA-C-restricted, CMV-specific TCR beta clonotypes were dominant ex vivo.

This TCR was recovered from a human donor in good health (CMV status not recorded). Some clones in this sample may be carry-over from other donors' samples. The chain carries TRBV10-3 and TRBJ1-1; weak D call: TRBD1 (5 bases). Sample: cultured PBMCs, taken from culture after CMV antigen stimulation. The CDR3 DNA is TGTGCCATCATGCAGGGCCCTTTAGTCACTGAAGCTTTCTTT. Amino acids: CAIMQGPLVTEAFF.